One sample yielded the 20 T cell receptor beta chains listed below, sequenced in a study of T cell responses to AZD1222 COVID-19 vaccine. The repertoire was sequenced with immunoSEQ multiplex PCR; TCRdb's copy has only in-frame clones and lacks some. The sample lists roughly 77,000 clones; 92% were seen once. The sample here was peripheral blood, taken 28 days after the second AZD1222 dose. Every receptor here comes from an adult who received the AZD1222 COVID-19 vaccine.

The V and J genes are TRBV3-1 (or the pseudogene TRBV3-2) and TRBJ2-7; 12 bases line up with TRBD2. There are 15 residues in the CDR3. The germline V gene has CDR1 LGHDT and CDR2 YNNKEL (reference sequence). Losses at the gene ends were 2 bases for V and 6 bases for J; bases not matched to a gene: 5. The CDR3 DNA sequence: TGTGCCAGCAGCCAACTAGCGGGAGGGAGCGGCGAGCAGTACTTC. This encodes CASSQLAGGSGEQYF.

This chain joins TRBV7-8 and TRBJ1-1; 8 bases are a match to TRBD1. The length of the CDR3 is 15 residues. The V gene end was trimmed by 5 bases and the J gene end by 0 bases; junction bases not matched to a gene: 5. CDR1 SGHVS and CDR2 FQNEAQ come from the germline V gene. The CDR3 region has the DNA TGTGCCAGCAGCAGTGGACAGGGAGTGAACACTGAAGCTTTCTTT. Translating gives CASSSGQGVNTEAFF.

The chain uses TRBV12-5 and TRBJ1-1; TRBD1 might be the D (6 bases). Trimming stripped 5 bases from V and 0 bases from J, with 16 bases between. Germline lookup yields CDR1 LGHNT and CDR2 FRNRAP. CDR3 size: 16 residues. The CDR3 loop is CASGRGIQGMNTEAFF. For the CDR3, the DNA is TGTGCTAGTGGTAGGGGAATACAGGGTATGAACACTGAAGCTTTCTTT.

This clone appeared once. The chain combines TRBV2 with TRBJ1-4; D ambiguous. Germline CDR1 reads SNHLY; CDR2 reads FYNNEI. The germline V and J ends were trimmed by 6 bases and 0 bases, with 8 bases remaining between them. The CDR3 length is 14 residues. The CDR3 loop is CASSPIATNEKLFF. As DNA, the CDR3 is TGTGCCAGCAGCCCTATCGCAACTAATGAAAAACTGTTTTTT.

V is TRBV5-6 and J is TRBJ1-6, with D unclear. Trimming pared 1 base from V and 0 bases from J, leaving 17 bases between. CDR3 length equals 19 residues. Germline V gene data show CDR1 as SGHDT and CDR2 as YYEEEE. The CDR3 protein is CASSLYTTLPSSYNSPLHF. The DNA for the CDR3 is TGTGCCAGCAGCTTGTATACGACATTGCCGAGCTCCTATAATTCACCCCTCCACTTT.

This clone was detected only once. The CDR3 coding sequence is TGCGCCAGCAGCCAAGCAGGGCTAAGAGGCAATCAGCCCCAGCATTTT. This sequence encodes CASSQAGLRGNQPQHF. This sequence joins TRBV4-1 and TRBJ1-5; D is perhaps TRBD1 (5 bases). V dropped 1 base and J dropped 2 bases, with 12 bases sitting between them. This CDR3 has 16 residues. Looked up from germline, CDR1 is MGHRA and CDR2 is YSYEKL.

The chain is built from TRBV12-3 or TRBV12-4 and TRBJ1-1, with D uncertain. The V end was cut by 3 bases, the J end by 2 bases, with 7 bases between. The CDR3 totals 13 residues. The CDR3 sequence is CASSFGENTEAFF. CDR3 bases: TGTGCCAGCAGTTTTGGTGAAAACACTGAAGCTTTCTTT.

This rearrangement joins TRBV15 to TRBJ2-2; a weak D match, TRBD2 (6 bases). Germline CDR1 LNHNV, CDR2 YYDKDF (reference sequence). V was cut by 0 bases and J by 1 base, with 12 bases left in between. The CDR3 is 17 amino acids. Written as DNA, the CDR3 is TGTGCCACCAGCAGAGATCTCACAGCGGGGAACACCGGGGAGCTGTTTTTT. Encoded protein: CATSRDLTAGNTGELFF. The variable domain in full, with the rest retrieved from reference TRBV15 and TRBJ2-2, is DAMVIQNPRYQVTQFGKPVTLSCSQTLNHNVMYWYQQKSSQAPKLLFHYYDKDFNNEADTPDNFQSRRPNTSFCFLDIRSPGLGDTAMYLCATSRDLTAGNTGELFFGEGSRLTVL.

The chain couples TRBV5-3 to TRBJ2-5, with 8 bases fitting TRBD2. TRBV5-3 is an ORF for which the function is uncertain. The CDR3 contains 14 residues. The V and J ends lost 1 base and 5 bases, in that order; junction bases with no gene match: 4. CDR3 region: CARSLSGRGETQYF. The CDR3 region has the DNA TGTGCCAGAAGCTTGAGCGGGAGAGGGGAGACCCAGTACTTC.

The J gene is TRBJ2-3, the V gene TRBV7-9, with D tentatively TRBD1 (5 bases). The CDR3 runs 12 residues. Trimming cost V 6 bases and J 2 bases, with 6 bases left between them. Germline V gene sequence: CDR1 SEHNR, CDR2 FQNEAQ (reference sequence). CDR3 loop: CASRGDTDTQYF. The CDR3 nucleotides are TGTGCCAGCAGAGGGGACACAGATACGCAGTATTTT.

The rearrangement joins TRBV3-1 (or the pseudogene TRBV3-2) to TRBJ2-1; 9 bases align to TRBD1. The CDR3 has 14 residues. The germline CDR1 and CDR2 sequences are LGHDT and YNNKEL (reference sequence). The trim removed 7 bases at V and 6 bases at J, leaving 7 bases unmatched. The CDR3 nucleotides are TGTGCCAGCAACCACAGGGGGCCCAGCAATGAGCAGTTCTTC. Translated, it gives CASNHRGPSNEQFF.

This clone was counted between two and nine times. CDR3 coding DNA: TGTGCCAGCAGTGACTCGACTAGCGGGAGCAATGAGCAGTTCTTC. Translation: CASSDSTSGSNEQFF. The rearrangement uses TRBV6-4 and TRBJ2-1; 12 nucleotides align to TRBD2. This CDR3 comprises 15 residues. Germline CDR1 MRHNA, CDR2 SNTAGT. With 0 bases clipped from V and 6 bases from J, the junction kept 0 bases outside the gene matches.

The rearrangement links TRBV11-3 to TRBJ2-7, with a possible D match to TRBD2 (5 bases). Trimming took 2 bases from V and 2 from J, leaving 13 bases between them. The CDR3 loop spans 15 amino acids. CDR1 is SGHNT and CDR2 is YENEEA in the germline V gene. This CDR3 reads CASSLRPSQPYEQYF. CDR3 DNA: TGTGCCAGCAGCTTAAGGCCTAGCCAACCCTACGAGCAGTACTTC.

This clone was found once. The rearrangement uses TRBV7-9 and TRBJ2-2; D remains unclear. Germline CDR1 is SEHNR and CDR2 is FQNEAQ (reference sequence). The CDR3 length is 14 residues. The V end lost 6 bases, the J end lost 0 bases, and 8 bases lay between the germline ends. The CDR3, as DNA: TGTGCCAGCAGTCCACTTACGAACACCGGGGAGCTGTTTTTT. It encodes CASSPLTNTGELFF.

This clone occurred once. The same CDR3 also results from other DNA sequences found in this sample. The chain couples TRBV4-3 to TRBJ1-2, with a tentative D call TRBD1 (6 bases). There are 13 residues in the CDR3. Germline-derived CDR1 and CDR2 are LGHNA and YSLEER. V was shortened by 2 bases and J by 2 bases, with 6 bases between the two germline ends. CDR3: CASSQQGNYGYTF. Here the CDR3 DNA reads TGCGCCAGCAGCCAACAGGGGAACTATGGCTACACCTTC.

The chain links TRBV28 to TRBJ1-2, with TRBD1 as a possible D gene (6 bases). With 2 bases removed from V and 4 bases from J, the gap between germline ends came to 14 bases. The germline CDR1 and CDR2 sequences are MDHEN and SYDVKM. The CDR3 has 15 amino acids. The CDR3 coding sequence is TGTGCCAGCAGTTTAATACAGGGTAGCCGCTATGGCTACACCTTC. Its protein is CASSLIQGSRYGYTF.

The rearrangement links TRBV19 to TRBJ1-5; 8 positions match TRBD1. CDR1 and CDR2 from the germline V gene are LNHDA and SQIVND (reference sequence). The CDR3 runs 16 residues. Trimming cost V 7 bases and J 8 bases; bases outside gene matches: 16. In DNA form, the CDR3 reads TGTGCCAGTACCGCAAATTCTGACAGGGGTTTAAAGCCCCAGCATTTT. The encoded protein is CASTANSDRGLKPQHF. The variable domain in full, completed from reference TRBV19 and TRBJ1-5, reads DGGITQSPKYLFRKEGQNVTLSCEQNLNHDAMYWYRQDPGQGLRLIYYSQIVNDFQKGDIAEGYSVSREKKESFPLTVTSAQKNPTAFYLCASTANSDRGLKPQHFGDGTRLSIL.

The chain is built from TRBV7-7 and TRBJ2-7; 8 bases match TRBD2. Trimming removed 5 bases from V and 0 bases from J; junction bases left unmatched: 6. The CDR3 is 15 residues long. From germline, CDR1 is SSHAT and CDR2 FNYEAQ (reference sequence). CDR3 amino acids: CASSQGLDSSYEQYF. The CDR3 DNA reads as TGTGCCAGCAGCCAGGGACTAGACTCCTCCTACGAGCAGTACTTC.

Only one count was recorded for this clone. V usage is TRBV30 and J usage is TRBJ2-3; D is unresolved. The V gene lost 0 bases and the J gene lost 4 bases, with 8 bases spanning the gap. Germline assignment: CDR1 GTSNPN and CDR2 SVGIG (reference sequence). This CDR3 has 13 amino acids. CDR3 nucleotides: TGTGCCTGGAGTGTAATGGGCCCAGATACGCAGTATTTT. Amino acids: CAWSVMGPDTQYF. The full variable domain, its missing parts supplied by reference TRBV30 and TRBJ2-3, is SQTIHQWPATLVQPVGSPLSLECTVEGTSNPNLYWYRQAAGRGLQLLFYSVGIGQISSEVPQNLSASRPQDRQFILSSKKLLLSDSGFYLCAWSVMGPDTQYFGPGTRLTVL.

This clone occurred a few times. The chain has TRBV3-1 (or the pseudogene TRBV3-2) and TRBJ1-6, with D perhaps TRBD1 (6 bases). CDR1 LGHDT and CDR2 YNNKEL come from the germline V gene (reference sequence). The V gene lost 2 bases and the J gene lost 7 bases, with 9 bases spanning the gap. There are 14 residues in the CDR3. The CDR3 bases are TGTGCCAGCAGCCAACGGACAGCCAATTCACCCCTCCACTTT. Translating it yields CASSQRTANSPLHF.